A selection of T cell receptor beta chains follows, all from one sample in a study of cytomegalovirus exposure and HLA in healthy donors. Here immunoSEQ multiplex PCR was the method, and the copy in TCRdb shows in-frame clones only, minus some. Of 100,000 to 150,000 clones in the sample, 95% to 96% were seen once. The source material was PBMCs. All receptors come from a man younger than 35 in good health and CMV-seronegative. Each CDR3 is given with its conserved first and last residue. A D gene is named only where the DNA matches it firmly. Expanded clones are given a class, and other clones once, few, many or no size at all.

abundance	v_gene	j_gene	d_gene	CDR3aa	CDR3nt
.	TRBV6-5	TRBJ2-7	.	CASSYSKEGYEQYF	TGTGCCAGCAGTTACTCGAAGGAGGGATACGAGCAGTACTTC
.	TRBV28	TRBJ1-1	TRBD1	CATGTGNTEAFF	TGTGCCACCGGGACAGGGAACACTGAAGCTTTCTTT
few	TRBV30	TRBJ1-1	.	CVFERNTEAFF	TGTGTCTTCGAGAGGAACACTGAAGCTTTCTTT
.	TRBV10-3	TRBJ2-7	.	CAISANSGSYEQYF	TGTGCCATCAGTGCCAATAGCGGATCCTACGAGCAGTACTTC
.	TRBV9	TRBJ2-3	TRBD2	CASSVASGSLTDTQYF	TGTGCCAGCAGCGTGGCTAGCGGGAGTTTGACAGATACGCAGTATTTT
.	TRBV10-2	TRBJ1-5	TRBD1	CASRGTGTGFDQPQHF	TGCGCCAGCAGGGGGACAGGGACAGGGTTTGATCAGCCCCAGCATTTT
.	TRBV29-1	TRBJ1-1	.	CSVCRGTSRGGTEAFF	TGCAGCGTTTGTCGGGGGACTTCGCGCGGGGGGACTGAAGCTTTCTTT
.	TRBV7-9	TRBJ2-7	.	CASSLRQYEQYF	TGTGCCAGCAGCTTAAGACAGTACGAGCAGTACTTC
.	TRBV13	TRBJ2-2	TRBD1	CASIIRGQENTGELFF	TGTGCCAGCATCATCAGGGGACAGGAGAACACCGGGGAGCTGTTTTTT
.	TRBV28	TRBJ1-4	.	CASSSYPGQTQEKLFF	TGTGCCAGCAGTTCGTACCCGGGACAAACACAAGAAAAACTGTTTTTT
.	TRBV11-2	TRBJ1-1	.	CASSLVAGMGNTEAFF	TGTGCCAGCAGCTTAGTAGCCGGAATGGGGAACACTGAAGCTTTCTTT
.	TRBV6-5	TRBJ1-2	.	CASSRDKARGYTF	TGTGCCAGCAGTCGAGACAAAGCACGAGGCTACACCTTC
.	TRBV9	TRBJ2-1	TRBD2	CASSRGVAGAVEQFF	TGTGCCAGCAGCCGCGGGGTAGCGGGAGCCGTTGAGCAGTTCTTC
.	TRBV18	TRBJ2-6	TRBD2	CASSPRAPNSGKSSGANVLTF	TGTGCCAGCTCACCAAGGGCCCCTAATAGCGGGAAGTCCTCTGGGGCCAACGTCCTGACTTTC
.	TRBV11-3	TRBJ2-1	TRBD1	CASSPGQVYNEQFF	TGTGCCAGCAGCCCGGGACAGGTTTACAATGAGCAGTTCTTC
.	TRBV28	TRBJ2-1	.	CASSSGTLFF	TGTGCCAGCAGCTCCGGGACTCTTTTCTTC
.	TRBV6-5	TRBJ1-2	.	CASRSGVDGYTF	TGTGCCAGCAGGTCAGGGGTGGATGGCTACACCTTC
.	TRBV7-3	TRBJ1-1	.	CASSPGGDTEAFF	TGTGCCAGCAGCCCTGGGGGGGACACTGAAGCTTTCTTT
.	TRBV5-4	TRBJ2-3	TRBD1	CASSDARDRSTDTQYF	TGTGCCAGCAGCGACGCCCGGGACAGGTCTACAGATACGCAGTATTTT
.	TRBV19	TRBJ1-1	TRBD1	CASSWTGVNTEAFF	TGTGCCAGTAGCTGGACAGGGGTGAACACTGAAGCTTTCTTT
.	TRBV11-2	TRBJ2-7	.	CASSLVQRPYEQYF	TGTGCCAGCAGCTTAGTGCAGCGGCCCTACGAGCAGTACTTC